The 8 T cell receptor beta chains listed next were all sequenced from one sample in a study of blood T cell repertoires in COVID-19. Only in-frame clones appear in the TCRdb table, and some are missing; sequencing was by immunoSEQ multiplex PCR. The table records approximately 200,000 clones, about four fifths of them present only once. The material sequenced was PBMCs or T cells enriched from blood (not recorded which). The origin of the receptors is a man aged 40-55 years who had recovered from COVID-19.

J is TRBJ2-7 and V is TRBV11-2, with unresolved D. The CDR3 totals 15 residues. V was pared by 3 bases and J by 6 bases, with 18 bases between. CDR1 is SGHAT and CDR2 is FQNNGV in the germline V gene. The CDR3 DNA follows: TGTGCCAGCAGCTTGGGCTTCGGAAATGGCCTCGAGCAGTACTTC. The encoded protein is CASSLGFGNGLEQYF.

CDR3: CASSLEMGSSYEQYF. The CDR3 nucleotides are TGTGCCAGCAGCTTAGAAATGGGGAGCTCATACGAGCAGTACTTC. The V and J genes are TRBV7-9 and TRBJ2-7; TRBD2 is a possible D gene (5 bases). Germline V gene lookup returns CDR1 SEHNR and CDR2 FQNEAQ (reference sequence). The CDR3 spans 15 residues. V was trimmed by 1 base and J by 4 bases, leaving 14 bases between them.

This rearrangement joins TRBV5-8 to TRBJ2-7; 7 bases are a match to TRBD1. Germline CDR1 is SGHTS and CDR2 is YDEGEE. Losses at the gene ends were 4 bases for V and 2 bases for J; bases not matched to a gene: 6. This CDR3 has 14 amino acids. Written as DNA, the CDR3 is TGTGCCAGCAGCAAAGGGACAGAAGCCTACGAGCAGTACTTC. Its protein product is CASSKGTEAYEQYF.

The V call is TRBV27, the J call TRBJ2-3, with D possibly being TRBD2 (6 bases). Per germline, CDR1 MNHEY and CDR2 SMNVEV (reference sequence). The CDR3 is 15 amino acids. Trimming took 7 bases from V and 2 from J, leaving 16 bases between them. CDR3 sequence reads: CASTYRGTLTDTQYF. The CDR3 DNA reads TGTGCCAGCACCTATCGGGGGACTCTCACAGATACGCAGTATTTT.

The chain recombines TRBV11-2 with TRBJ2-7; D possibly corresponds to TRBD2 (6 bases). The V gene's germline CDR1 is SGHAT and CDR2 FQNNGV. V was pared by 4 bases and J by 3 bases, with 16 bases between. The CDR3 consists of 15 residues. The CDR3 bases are TGTGCCAGCAGCTCCCCTCTTTCCGGGGGCTACGAGCAGTACTTC. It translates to CASSSPLSGGYEQYF. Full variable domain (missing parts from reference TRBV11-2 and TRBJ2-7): EAGVAQSPRYKIIEKRQSVAFWCNPISGHATLYWYQQILGQGPKLLIQFQNNGVVDDSQLPKDRFSAERLKGVDSTLKIQPAKLEDSAVYLCASSSPLSGGYEQYFGPGTRLTVT.

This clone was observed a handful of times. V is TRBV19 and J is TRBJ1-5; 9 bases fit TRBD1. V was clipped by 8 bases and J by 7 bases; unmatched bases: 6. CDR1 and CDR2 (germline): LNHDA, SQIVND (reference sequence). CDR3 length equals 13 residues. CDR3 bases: TGTGCCAGTCCGCGGACAGGGGAGCAGCCCCAGCATTTT. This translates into CASPRTGEQPQHF.

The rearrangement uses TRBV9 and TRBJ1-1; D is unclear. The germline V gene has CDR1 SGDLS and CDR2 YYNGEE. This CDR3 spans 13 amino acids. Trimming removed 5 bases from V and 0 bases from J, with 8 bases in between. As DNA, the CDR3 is TGTGCCAGCAGTCCGGAGTTGAACACTGAAGCTTTCTTT. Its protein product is CASSPELNTEAFF.

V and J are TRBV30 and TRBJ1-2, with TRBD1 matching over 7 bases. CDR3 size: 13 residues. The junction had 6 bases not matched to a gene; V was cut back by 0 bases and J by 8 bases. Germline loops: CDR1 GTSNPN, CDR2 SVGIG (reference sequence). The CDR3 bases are TGTGCCTGGAGTGTATTGAGGGGGCGAGGCTACACCTTC. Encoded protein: CAWSVLRGRGYTF.